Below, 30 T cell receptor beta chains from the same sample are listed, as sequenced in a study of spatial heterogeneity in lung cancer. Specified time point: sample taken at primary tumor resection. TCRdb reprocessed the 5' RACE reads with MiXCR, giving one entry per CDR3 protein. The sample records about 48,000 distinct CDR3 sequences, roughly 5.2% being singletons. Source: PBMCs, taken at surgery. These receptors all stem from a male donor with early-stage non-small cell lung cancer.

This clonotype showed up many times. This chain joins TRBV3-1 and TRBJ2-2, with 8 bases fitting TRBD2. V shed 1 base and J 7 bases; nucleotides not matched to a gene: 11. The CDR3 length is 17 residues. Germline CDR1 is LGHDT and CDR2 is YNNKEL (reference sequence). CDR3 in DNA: TGTGCCAGCAGCCAAGGGTCTGCGGGAGGATTGCACGGGGAGCTGTTTTTT. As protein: CASSQGSAGGLHGELFF.

CDR3 DNA: TGTGCCAGCAGCCAAGCGGACGGATCCTACGAGCAGTACTTC. This sequence encodes CASSQADGSYEQYF. This rearrangement joins TRBV3-1 to TRBJ2-7; D ambiguous. The CDR3 consists of 14 residues. Deletions cut 1 base from V and 1 base from J, with 8 bases between. Germline-derived CDR1 and CDR2 are LGHDT and YNNKEL (reference sequence).

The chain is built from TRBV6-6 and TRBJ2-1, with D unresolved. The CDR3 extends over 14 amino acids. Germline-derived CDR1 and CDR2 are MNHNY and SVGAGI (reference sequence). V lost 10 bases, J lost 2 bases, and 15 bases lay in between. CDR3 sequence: CATRTAPPYNEQFF. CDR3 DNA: TGTGCCACCAGAACAGCACCCCCCTACAATGAGCAGTTCTTC.

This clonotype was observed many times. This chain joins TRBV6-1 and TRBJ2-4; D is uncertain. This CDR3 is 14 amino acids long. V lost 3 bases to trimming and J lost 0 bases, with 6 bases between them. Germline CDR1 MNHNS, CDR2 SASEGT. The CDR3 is CASSDRLAKNIQYF. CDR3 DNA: TGTGCCAGCAGTGATAGATTAGCCAAAAACATTCAGTACTTC.

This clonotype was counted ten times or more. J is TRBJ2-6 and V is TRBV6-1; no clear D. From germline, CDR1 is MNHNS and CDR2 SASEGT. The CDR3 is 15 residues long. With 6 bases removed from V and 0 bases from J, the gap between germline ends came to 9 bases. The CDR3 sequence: CASRGSVSGANVLTF. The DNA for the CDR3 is TGTGCCAGCAGGGGCTCGGTCTCTGGGGCCAACGTCCTGACTTTC.

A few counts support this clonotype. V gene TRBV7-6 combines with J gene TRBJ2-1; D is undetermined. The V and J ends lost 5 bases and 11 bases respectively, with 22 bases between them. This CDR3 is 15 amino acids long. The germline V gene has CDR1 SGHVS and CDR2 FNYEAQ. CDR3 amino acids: CASSLDVGFNIKQFF. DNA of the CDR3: TGTGCCAGCAGCCTTGATGTGGGCTTCAATATTAAGCAGTTCTTC. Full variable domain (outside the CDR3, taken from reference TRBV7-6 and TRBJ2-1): GAGVSQSPRYKVTKRGQDVALRCDPISGHVSLYWYRQALGQGPEFLTYFNYEAQQDKSGLPNDRFSAERPEGSISTLTIQRTEQRDSAMYRCASSLDVGFNIKQFFGPGTRLTVL.

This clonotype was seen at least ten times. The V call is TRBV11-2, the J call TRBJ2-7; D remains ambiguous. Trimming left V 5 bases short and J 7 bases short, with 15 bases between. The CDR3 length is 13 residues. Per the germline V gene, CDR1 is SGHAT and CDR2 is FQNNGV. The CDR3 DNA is TGTGCCAGCAGCCCAGTACGACAAGGGGAGCAGTACTTC. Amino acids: CASSPVRQGEQYF.

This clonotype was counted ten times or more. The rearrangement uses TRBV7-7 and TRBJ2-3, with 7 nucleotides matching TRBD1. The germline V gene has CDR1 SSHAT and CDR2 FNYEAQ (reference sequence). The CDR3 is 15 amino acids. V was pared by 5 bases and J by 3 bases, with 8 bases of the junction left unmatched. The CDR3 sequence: CASSRTGHGTDTQYF. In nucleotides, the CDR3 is TGTGCCAGCAGCCGGACAGGTCATGGGACAGATACGCAGTATTTT.

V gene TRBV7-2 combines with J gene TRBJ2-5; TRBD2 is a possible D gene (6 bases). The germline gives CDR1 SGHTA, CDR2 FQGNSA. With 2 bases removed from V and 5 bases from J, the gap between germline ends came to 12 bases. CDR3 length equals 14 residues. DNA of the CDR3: TGTGCCAGCAGCTTACGGCGGGGTGGTGAGACCCAGTACTTC. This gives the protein CASSLRRGGETQYF.

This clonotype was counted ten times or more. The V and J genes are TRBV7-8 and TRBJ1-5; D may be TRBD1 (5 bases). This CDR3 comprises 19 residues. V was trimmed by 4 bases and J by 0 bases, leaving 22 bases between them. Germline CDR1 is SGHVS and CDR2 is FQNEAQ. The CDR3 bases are TGTGCCAGCAGCTCCGCCGTAGCAGGGATACGCTATAGCAATCAGCCCCAGCATTTT. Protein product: CASSSAVAGIRYSNQPQHF.

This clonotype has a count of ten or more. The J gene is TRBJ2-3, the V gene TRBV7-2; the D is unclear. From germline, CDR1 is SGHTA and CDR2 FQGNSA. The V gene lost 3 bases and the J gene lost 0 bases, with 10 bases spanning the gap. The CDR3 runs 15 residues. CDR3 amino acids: CASSLVQPSTDTQYF. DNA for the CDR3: TGTGCCAGCAGCTTGGTCCAACCTAGCACAGATACGCAGTATTTT.

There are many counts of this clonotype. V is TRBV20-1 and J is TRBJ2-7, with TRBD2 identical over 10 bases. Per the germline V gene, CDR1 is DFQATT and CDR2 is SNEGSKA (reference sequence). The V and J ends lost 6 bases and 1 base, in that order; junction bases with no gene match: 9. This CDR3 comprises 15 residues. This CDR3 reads CSASPGTSDSYEQYF. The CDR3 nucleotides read TGCAGTGCGTCTCCCGGGACTAGCGATTCCTACGAGCAGTACTTC.

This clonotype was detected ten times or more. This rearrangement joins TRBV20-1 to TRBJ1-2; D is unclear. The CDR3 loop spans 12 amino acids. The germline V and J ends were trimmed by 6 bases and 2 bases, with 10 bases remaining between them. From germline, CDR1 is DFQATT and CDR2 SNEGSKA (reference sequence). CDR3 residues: CSAQTPNYGYTF. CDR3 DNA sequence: TGCAGTGCCCAGACACCGAACTATGGCTACACCTTC.

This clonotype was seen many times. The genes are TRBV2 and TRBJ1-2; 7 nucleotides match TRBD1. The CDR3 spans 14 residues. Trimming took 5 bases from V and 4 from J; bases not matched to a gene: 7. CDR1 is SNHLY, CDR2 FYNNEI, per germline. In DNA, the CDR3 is TGTGCCAGCAGTCCCGCGGGACAGTTCTATGGCTACACCTTC. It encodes CASSPAGQFYGYTF.

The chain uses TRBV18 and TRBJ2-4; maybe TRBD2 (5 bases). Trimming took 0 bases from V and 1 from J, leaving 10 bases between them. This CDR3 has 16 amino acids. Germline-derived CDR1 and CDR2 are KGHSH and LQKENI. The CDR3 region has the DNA TGTGCCAGCTCACCACCGACTATCCGGGCCAAAAACATTCAGTACTTC. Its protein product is CASSPPTIRAKNIQYF.

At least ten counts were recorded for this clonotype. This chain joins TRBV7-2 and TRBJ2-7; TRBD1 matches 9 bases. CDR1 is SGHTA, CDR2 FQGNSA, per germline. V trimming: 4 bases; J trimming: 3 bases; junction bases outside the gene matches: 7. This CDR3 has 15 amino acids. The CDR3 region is CASSWSPGQGYEQYF. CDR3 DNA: TGTGCCAGCAGCTGGTCCCCGGGACAGGGCTACGAGCAGTACTTC.

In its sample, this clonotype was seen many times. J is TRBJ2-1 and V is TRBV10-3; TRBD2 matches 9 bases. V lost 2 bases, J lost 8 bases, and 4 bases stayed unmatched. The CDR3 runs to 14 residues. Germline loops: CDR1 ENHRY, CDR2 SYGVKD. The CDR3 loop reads CAISEVAGDDEQFF. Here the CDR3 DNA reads TGTGCCATCAGTGAGGTAGCGGGAGACGATGAGCAGTTCTTC.

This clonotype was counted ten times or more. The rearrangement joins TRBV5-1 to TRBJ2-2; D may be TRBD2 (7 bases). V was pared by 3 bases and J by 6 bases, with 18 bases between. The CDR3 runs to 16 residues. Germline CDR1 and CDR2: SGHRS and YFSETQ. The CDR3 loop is CASSYGNREGSGELFF. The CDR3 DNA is TGCGCCAGCAGCTACGGAAACAGGGAGGGATCCGGGGAGCTGTTTTTT. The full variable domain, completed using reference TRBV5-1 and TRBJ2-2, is KAGVTQTPRYLIKTRGQQVTLSCSPISGHRSVSWYQQTPGQGLQFLFEYFSETQRNKGNFPGRFSGRQFSNSRSEMNVSTLELGDSALYLCASSYGNREGSGELFFGEGSRLTVL.

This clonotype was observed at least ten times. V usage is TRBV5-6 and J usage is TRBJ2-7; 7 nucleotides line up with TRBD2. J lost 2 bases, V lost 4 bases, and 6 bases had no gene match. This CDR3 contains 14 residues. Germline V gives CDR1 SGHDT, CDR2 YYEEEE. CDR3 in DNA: TGTGCCAGCAGCAGGAGCGGGGTTACCTACGAGCAGTACTTC. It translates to CASSRSGVTYEQYF. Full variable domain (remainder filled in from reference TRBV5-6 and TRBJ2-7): DAGVTQSPTHLIKTRGQQVTLRCSPKSGHDTVSWYQQALGQGPQFIFQYYEEEERQRGNFPDRFSGHQFPNYSSELNVNALLLGDSALYLCASSRSGVTYEQYFGPGTRLTVT.

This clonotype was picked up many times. This chain's CDR3 is CSAPMDSYDEQFF. DNA of the CDR3: TGCAGTGCCCCAATGGATAGTTACGATGAGCAGTTCTTC. V and J are TRBV20-1 and TRBJ2-1; no clear D gene. The ends were cut back, 6 bases at V and 8 bases at J, with 17 bases in the middle. Germline values: CDR1 DFQATT, CDR2 SNEGSKA (reference sequence). The CDR3 length is 13 residues.

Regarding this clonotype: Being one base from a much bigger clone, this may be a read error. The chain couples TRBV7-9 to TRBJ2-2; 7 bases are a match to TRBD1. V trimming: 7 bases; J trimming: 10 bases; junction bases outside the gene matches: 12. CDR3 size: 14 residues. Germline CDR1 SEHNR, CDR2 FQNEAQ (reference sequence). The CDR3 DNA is TGTGCCAGCACCCCTAACAGGGGCGCCGAGGAGCTGTTTTTT. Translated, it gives CASTPNRGAEELFF.

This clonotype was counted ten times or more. CDR3: CSVDRGLNTEAFF. CDR3 sequence (DNA): TGCAGCGTTGACCGGGGGCTGAACACTGAAGCTTTCTTT. The chain has TRBV29-1 and TRBJ1-1; D is perhaps TRBD1 (6 bases). CDR1 and CDR2 from the germline V gene are SQVTM and ANQGSEA. The CDR3 consists of 13 residues. Between the trimmed V and J ends, which lost 3 bases and 0 bases, there was a span of 8 bases.

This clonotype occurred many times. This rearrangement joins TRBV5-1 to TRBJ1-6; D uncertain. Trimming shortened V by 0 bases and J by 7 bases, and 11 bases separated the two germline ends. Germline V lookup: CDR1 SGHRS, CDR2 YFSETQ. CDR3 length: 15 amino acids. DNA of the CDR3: TGCGCCAGCAGCTTGGGAGTCAGCTTAAATTCACCCCTCCACTTT. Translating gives CASSLGVSLNSPLHF.

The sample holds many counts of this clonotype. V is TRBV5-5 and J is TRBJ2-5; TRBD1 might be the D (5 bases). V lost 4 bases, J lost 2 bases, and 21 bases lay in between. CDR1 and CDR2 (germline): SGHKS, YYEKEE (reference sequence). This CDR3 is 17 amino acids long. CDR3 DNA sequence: TGTGCCAGCAGCCTCGGACATTTAGGGCGGATTCAAGAGACCCAGTACTTC. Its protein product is CASSLGHLGRIQETQYF.

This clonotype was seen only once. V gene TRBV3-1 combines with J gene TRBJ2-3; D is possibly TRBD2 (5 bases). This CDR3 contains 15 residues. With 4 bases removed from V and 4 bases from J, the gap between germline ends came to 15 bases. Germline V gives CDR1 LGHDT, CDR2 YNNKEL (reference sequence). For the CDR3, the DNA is TGTGCCAGCAGCCTTCCTGCGGGTGGGGCAGATACGCAGTATTTT. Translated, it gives CASSLPAGGADTQYF.

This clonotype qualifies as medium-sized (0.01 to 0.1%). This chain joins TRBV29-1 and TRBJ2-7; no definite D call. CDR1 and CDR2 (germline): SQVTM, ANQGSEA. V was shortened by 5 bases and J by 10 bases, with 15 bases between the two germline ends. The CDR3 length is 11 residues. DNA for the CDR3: TGCAGCGTTTCCTACCGGTCGGAACAGTACTTC. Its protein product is CSVSYRSEQYF.

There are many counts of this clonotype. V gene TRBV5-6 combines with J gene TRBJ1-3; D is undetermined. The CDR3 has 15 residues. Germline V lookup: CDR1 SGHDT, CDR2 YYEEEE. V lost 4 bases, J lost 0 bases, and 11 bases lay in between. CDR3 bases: TGTGCCAGCAGCCTCCCCGCAGGCTCTGGAAACACCATATATTTT. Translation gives CASSLPAGSGNTIYF.

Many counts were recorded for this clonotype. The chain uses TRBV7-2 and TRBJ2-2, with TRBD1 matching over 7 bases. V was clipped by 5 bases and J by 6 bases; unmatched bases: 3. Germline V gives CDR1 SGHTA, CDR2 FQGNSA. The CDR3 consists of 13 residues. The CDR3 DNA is TGTGCCAGCAGCCCAACAGGGGCCGGGGAGCTGTTTTTT. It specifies CASSPTGAGELFF.

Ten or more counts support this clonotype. CDR3 nucleotides: TGTGCCAGCAGCTTAGGGACGCGGCCGCATCGCTACGAGCAGTACTTC. It encodes CASSLGTRPHRYEQYF. This chain joins TRBV5-6 and TRBJ2-7, with D perhaps being TRBD1 or TRBD2 (5 bases each). The V gene lost 2 bases and the J gene lost 3 bases, with 18 bases spanning the gap. This CDR3 region has 16 residues. Germline assignment: CDR1 SGHDT and CDR2 YYEEEE.

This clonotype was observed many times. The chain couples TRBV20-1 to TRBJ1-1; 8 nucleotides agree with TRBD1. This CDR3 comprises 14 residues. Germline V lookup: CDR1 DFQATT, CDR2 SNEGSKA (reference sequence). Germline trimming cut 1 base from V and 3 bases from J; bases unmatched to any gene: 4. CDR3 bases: TGCAGTGCTAGAGCCGCAGGGGGCTACACTGAAGCTTTCTTT. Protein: CSARAAGGYTEAFF.